This T cell receptor beta chain was obtained from a study of T cells after yellow fever vaccination (dated by TCRdb to the late 2010s). Some background on the complete study: The SMART-Seq v4 Ultra Low Input RNA kit was used to prepare libraries from fractions with low cell numbers. To follow T-cell clones before and after both primary and booster YFV17D yellow fever vaccination, bulk TCR alpha and beta repertoires underwent longitudinal sequencing. Two healthy male donors made up the cohort, one aged 18 to 30 years and the other aged 30 to 39 years. Blood samples were taken at several timepoints before and after primary and secondary immunization, and bulk PBMC replicates and cell subsets were isolated. Broad study findings and their caveats: After the booster, most of the clones that had expanded following primary vaccination were detected again (roughly 96% of CD4 and 80% to 90% of CD8), which suggests that memory was broadly maintained. Compared with the primary T-cell response, the secondary T-cell response was faster but weaker, reaching its peak on day 5 rather than on day 15. The study included only a couple of donors, which limits how far the findings can be generalized. FACS-sorted repertoires could contain abundant contaminating clonotypes from the bulk population, so computational filtering was required. A small share of clonotypes occurred in both CD4 and CD8 compartments, likely arising from convergent recombination.

This sample was sequenced with an Illumina NovaSeq 6000. TCR cDNA was made using 5'RACE template switching, a step that added a universal primer site and unique molecular identifiers. cDNA synthesis was primed from both the TCR alpha and TCR beta constant segments. Libraries were amplified in two PCR steps, with sample barcodes and sequencing adapters added in the second step. Libraries were sequenced on Illumina HiSeq 2500 (2x100 bp) or NovaSeq (2x150 bp). The authors processed their data as follows. MIGEC handled demultiplexing of reads and collapsing into UMI consensus sequences, while MiXCR performed V(D)J alignment. Vaccine-responding clonotypes were defined with edgeR using replicate PBMC samples, requiring FDR below 0.01 and a log2 fold change above 5 up to day 15. Each bulk clonotype received a CD4 or CD8 identity based on whether the sequenced CD4 or CD8 repertoire contained that clonotype at higher abundance. TCRdb passed the public sequencing reads through fastp at Q25 and MiXCR, retaining productive beta sequences. Every CDR3 protein is listed once, alongside the most common genes and DNA of its rows. The V and J calls follow TCRdb's processing rather than the paper's. Within this sample are approximately 330,000 distinct CDR3 sequences, with 4.1% of them counted one time only. Of the sample, about 22% falls within the top ten clones.

This clonotype was picked up a small number of times. What antigen it recognizes has not been identified. The sample holds no much larger clone one base away, and base qualities are not on file. This specimen's treatment or condition label, per the study, means: live attenuated yellow fever vaccine strain. At every blood-draw timepoint, two biological replicates of bulk PBMCs were collected. PBMCs were isolated from peripheral blood using a standard Ficoll-Paque protocol. TriZol was used to extract RNA from bulk PBMCs, from CD4 and CD8 fractions, and from dextramer-positive and dextramer-negative fractions. The CDR3 contains 15 residues, cysteine and phenylalanine counted. The sequence is cut down to CDR3 DNA, 45 bases in frame from base 1. Taken from the germline V gene, the CDR1 and CDR2 loops are MGHRA and YSYEKL. Germline trimming: 0 bases from V, 4 bases from J; junction bases outside gene matches: 5.

The sequences come from PBMCs, collected 5 days after the yellow fever booster vaccination. The chain is assembled from TRBV4-1 and TRBJ2-5, and 7 junction bases match TRBD1. This clonotype originated in a young man who received the YFV17D yellow fever vaccine. The CDR3 sequence is CASSQDTGASETQYF. The DNA is as follows: TGCGCCAGCAGCCAAGACACAGGGGCCTCAGAGACCCAGTACTTC.